Listed below are T cell receptor beta chains from one sample, sequenced in a study of T and B cells in COVID-19 patients. MiXCR, run by TCRdb on the multiplex PCR reads, gives a single entry per CDR3 protein. The sample shows roughly 8,000 distinct CDR3 sequences, 25% to 35% of them seen only once. Sequenced material: blood. These receptors were collected from a human donor who had recovered from COVID-19. The conserved cysteine and the conserved F or W are not part of the CDR3 here.

v_gene	j_gene	CDR3aa
TRBV6-1	TRBJ2-6	ASSEEALGANVLT
TRBV6-4	TRBJ2-1	ASSDGTSGGREQF
TRBV18	TRBJ1-1	ASSPWFADTEAF
TRBV29-1	TRBJ2-3	SAGGGSGTDTQY
TRBV6-1	TRBJ2-5	ASSETTETQY
TRBV30	TRBJ2-7	AWSRAGRGGGQY
TRBV6-2/TRBV6-3	TRBJ2-7	ASSTRQEGYEQY
TRBV6-1	TRBJ1-2	ASSVTGDGDGYT
TRBV15	TRBJ1-1	ATSRDLRVGLNTEAF
TRBV5-4	TRBJ1-2	ASSLEGGAGGYT
TRBV5-1	TRBJ2-7	ASSLGQGTEQY
TRBV12-3/TRBV12-4	TRBJ2-6	ASSLVPGIAGANVLT
TRBV15	TRBJ2-3	ATSRDKVGTQY
TRBV5-5	TRBJ1-5	ASSFTLMSNQPQH
TRBV24-1	TRBJ2-3	ATSDLLDNTQY
TRBV15	TRBJ1-2	ATRGGTGDGYT
TRBV19	TRBJ1-1	ATQGAWLDTEAF
TRBV29-1	TRBJ1-5	SVGTANNQPQH
TRBV7-9	TRBJ2-2	ASSPGQGTGELF
TRBV5-4	TRBJ1-4	ASSLVGEGEKLF
TRBV29-1	TRBJ2-1	SVEDHGFGEQF
TRBV4-3	TRBJ1-4	ASSQDLSGQEKLF
TRBV28	TRBJ2-5	ASREASGVAETQY
TRBV11-2	TRBJ1-2	ASSSGGQGHLGYGYT
TRBV7-9	TRBJ2-1	ASSLSLAYNEQF
TRBV19	TRBJ2-2	ASSVAGGPAGELF
TRBV7-2	TRBJ2-3	ASSLVQGGLGTDTQY
TRBV20-1	TRBJ2-5	SASGAASGTHETQY
TRBV5-1	TRBJ2-2	ASSLSGSTPNTGELF
TRBV7-6	TRBJ1-1	ASSLERDTYTNTEAF
TRBV7-9	TRBJ1-5	ASSPANQPQH
TRBV4-2	TRBJ2-2	ASSQAEWGGTHTGELF
TRBV18	TRBJ1-1	ASSPRDRGISDTEAF
TRBV19	TRBJ2-1	ASSISSYNEQF